This T cell receptor (beta chain) derives from a study of beta chain features in type 1 diabetes (dated by TCRdb to about 2018). For context, the study as a whole: No differences in mean age, gender distribution, total cell number or subset yield were found between patients and healthy donors. A total of just under 110,000,000 sorted cells were examined across all samples, and RNA yield correlated strongly with the number of cells per subset. In the study, recently diagnosed type 1 diabetes patients and matched healthy donors were compared on the TCRB repertoires of their sorted circulating CD4+ T cell subsets. Regulatory and stem cell-like memory subsets were isolated from only 8 patients and about eight healthy donors, whereas naive and central memory subsets came from all 28 donors.

From each donor, a single peripheral blood sample of approximately 0.11 L on average was drawn into heparinised tubes. Naive, central memory, regulatory and stem cell-like memory CD4+ T cells were sorted on a BD FACSAria II using a panel including CD45RO, CCR7, CD25, CD127, CD95 and CD27. Every sorted population had a purity above 95%. Right away, PBMCs were isolated by Lymphoprep density gradient centrifugation and were stained directly, with no culture step. Samples were stained and sorted in pairs, with one healthy donor and one patient per experiment, so that batch effects were minimized. All of the isolated RNA was reverse transcribed with the High Capacity cDNA Reverse Transcription Kit, so expressed TCRB transcripts were sequenced. Deep immunoSEQ sequencing was performed on naive, central memory and regulatory T cell samples, with an average of approximately 4 million total reads per sample. Sorted cells were lysed in RLT buffer and RNA was extracted with DNase-treated RNeasy Micro or Mini kits, depending on cell number. To prevent cross-contamination, each cell subset was processed individually, whereas patient and healthy donor samples were processed jointly. Using the immunoSEQ multiplex PCR, TCRB sequences were amplified from cDNA into 87-bp fragments spanning the CDR3 region. Sequencing of the amplicons was performed on the Illumina HiSeq platform. As for the original processing: PCR bias was computationally corrected using synthetic template baselines, reads within Hamming distance 2 were collapsed, and singletons that could not be merged were discarded. Reads were aligned against IMGT to assign V, D and J genes, CDR3 length and insertions or deletions at six rearrangement sites. Within each subset, clonotype counts were normalized to sorted cell number, after which true diversity and Gini coefficients were computed with the tcR R package. Repertoire sharing was quantified using the overlap coefficient calculated on TCRB nucleotide sequences. Out-of-frame TCRB sequences from naive cells were analyzed as a proxy for the pre-selection repertoire. In its TCRdb copy, this immuneACCESS table keeps in-frame sequences only and misses some clones. Where compared with another copy, unresolved V genes explain less than half of these, and the others have no known cause. For V, J and clone size, that table is used; D and trimming come from the DNA. The sample table records a few hundred thousand clones; under 20% of these occur just once. The ten top clones hold about 0.078% of the sample.

From the cysteine through the phenylalanine, the CDR3 covers 15 amino acids. The kept DNA is CDR3 alone, 45 bases in frame from the first base. V is pared back by 5 bases and J by 1 base, with 12 bases lying between the germline termini. The germline V gene specifies SGDLS as CDR1 and YYNGEE as CDR2. Broader findings and caveats from the paper: Type 1 diabetes patients showed a moderate but significant shortening of TCRB CDR3 length in all four CD4+ subsets. Sequencing cDNA rather than genomic DNA could over-represent highly expressing activated cells, although activation and CD3 levels did not differ between groups. HLA sub-analyses involved small numbers of individuals, so any influence of HLA type on TCRB rearrangement remained unresolved. Patients with type 1 diabetes made fewer insertions and deleted more nucleotides at VDJ recombination sites, implying thymic rearrangement abnormalities. Naive, central memory and regulatory TCRB repertoires appeared to be more similar among patients than among healthy donors. PCR may preferentially amplify shorter templates, but because patient and control samples were amplified and corrected together, any resulting skew would affect both groups equally.

A note on this clone: The antigen this receptor binds is unknown. Base qualities are not recorded, but no much larger clone differs from it by a single base.

This receptor chain uses TRBV9 and TRBJ2-2; perhaps TRBD1 is the D gene, with 7 bases matching. The material sequenced was naive CD4+ T cells from blood. The cell subset or site label corresponds to: true naive CD4+ T cells. The sequence derives from a man aged 25 to 40 with type 1 diabetes. The bases read TGTGCCAGCAGTTCCAGGGGGGTGAACACCGGGGAGCTGTTTTTT. This gives the protein CASSSRGVNTGELFF.